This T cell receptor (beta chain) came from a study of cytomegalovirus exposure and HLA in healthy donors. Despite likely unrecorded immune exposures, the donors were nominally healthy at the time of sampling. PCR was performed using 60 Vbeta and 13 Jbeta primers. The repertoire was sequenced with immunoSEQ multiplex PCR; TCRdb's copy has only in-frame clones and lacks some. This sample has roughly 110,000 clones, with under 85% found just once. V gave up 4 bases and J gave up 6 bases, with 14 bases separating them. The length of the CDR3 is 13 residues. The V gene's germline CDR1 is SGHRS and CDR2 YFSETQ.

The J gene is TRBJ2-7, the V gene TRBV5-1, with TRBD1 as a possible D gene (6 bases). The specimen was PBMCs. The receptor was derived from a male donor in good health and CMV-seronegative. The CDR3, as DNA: TGCGCCAGCAGCATGCCGACAGGCAGCGAGCAGTACTTC. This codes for CASSMPTGSEQYF.